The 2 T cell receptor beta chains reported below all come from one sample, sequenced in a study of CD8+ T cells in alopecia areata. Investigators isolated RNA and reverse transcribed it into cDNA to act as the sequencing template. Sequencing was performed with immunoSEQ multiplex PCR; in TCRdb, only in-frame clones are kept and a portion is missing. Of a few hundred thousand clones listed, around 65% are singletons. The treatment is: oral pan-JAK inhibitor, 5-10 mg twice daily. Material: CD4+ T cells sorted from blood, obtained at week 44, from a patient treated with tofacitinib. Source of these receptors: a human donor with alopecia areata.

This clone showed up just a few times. The CDR3 reads CASSQEQRQYF. CDR3 DNA: TGCGCCAGCAGCCAAGAACAACGGCAGTATTTT. This chain links TRBV4-3 with TRBJ2-3; D gene uncertain. CDR1 and CDR2 from the germline V gene are LGHNA and YSLEER. This CDR3 is 11 amino acids long. V shed 0 bases and J shed 11 bases, with 6 bases lying between them.

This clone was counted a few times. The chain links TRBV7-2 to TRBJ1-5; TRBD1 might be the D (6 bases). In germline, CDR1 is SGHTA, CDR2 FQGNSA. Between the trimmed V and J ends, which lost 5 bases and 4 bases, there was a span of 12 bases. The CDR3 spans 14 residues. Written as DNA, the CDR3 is TGTGCCAGCAGCCAGGGGACTCCGAATCAGCCCCAGCATTTT. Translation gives CASSQGTPNQPQHF.